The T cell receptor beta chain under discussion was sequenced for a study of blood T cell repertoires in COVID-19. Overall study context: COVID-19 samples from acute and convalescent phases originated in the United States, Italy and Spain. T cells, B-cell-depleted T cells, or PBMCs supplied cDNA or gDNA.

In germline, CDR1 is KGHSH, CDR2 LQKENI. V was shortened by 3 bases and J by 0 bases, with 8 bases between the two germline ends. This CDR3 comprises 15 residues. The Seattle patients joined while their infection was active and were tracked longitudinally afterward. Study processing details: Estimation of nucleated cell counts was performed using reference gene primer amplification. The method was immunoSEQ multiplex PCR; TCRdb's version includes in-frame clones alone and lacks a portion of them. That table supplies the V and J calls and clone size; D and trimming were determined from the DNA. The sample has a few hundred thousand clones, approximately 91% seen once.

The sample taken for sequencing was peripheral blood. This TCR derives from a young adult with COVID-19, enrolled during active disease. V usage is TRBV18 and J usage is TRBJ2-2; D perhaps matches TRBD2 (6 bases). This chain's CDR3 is CASSPSGANTGELFF. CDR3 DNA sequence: TGTGCCAGCTCACCTAGCGGTGCGAACACCGGGGAGCTGTTTTTT.